Each of the 6 T cell receptor beta chains below was sequenced from the same sample in a study of regulatory T cells in long-lasting Graves disease. Arm-PCR of CDR3 regions and iRepertoire HTBI primers were used to build TCR beta libraries. MiXCR, run by TCRdb on the multiplex PCR reads, gives a single entry per CDR3 protein. The table lists over 650,000 distinct CDR3 sequences, around 32% of them singletons. As for time point: persistent/refractory GD, antithyroid drugs over 5 years with positive TRAb. Scientists built the TCR library using RNA that was extracted from PBMCs. The source material was peripheral blood mononuclear cells (PBMCs), sampled when the disease was refractory, from a patient treated with antithyroid drugs. Every receptor here comes from a female donor with Graves disease.

V and J are TRBV20-1 and TRBJ1-1, with no clear D. Germline V gives CDR1 DFQATT, CDR2 SNEGSKA (reference sequence). Deletions cut 3 bases from V and 2 bases from J, with 7 bases between. The CDR3 spans 12 residues. CDR3 nucleotide sequence: TGCAGTGCTAGTACCTTAAACACTGAAGCTTTCTTT. Amino acids: CSASTLNTEAFF.

The count of this clonotype is one. The chain employs TRBV28 and TRBJ1-2; maybe TRBD1 (5 bases). The germline gives CDR1 MDHEN, CDR2 SYDVKM. The CDR3 spans 16 residues. Trimming took off 8 bases at V and 0 bases at J, with 19 bases between the two ends. The CDR3 reads CASSPLGQGANYGYTF. The CDR3, as DNA: TGTGCCAGCTCCCCCTTGGGGCAGGGCGCTAACTATGGCTACACCTTC.

The chain is built from TRBV7-9 and TRBJ2-7, with 10 bases matching TRBD2. CDR1 and CDR2 (germline): SEHNR, FQNEAQ (reference sequence). The CDR3 is 15 amino acids. The trim removed 1 base at V and 5 bases at J, leaving 5 bases unmatched. CDR3 DNA: TGTGCCAGCAGCTTAGATGGGACTAGCGAGAACGAGCAGTACTTC. Residues: CASSLDGTSENEQYF.

Many counts were recorded for this clonotype. The chain has TRBV15 and TRBJ1-3; D is unclear. Trimming pared 1 base from V and 0 bases from J, leaving 10 bases between. Germline-derived CDR1 and CDR2 are LNHNV and YYDKDF (reference sequence). There are 16 residues in the CDR3. CDR3 DNA: TGTGCCACCAGCAGAGCGACTCCGGGCTCTGGAAACACCATATATTTT. This codes for CATSRATPGSGNTIYF. The full variable domain, rest sourced from reference TRBV15 and TRBJ1-3, is DAMVIQNPRYQVTQFGKPVTLSCSQTLNHNVMYWYQQKSSQAPKLLFHYYDKDFNNEADTPDNFQSRRPNTSFCFLDIRSPGLGDTAMYLCATSRATPGSGNTIYFGEGSWLTVV.

The chain carries TRBV3-1 and TRBJ1-2; D call uncertain. V was cut by 0 bases and J by 2 bases, with 16 bases left in between. The CDR3 is made up of 17 amino acids. CDR1 is LGHDT and CDR2 is YNNKEL in the germline V gene (reference sequence). The CDR3 DNA is TGTGCCAGCAGCCAAGATTTCGTAACCAAGGGCAACTATGGCTACACCTTC. Translation: CASSQDFVTKGNYGYTF.

This rearrangement joins TRBV27 to TRBJ1-5, with D possibly matching TRBD1 (5 bases). The CDR3 runs 13 residues. The germline V gene has CDR1 MNHEY and CDR2 SMNVEV (reference sequence). V dropped 8 bases and J dropped 5 bases, with 13 bases sitting between them. CDR3 sequence reads: CASRLGADQPQHF. CDR3 in DNA: TGTGCCAGCCGCTTAGGGGCCGATCAGCCCCAGCATTTT.